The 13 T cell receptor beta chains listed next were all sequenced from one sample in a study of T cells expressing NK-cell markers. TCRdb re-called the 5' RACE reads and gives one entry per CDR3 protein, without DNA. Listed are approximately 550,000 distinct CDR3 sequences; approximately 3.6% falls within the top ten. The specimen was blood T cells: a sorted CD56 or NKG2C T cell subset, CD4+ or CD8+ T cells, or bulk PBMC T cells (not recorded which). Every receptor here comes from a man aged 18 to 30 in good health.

CDR3 in amino acids: CASSQDKLAGGSDTQYF. This rearrangement joins TRBV4-2 to TRBJ2-3; TCRdb picks TRBD2, but there is no DNA to check that call. The germline gives CDR1 LGHNA, CDR2 YNFKEQ. This CDR3 contains 17 residues.

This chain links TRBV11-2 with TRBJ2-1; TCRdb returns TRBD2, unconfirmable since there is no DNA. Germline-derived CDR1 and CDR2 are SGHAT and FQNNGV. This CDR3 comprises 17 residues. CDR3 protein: CASSSYMTTHEYNEQFF. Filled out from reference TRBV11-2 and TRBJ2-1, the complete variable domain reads EAGVAQSPRYKIIEKRQSVAFWCNPISGHATLYWYQQILGQGPKLLIQFQNNGVVDDSQLPKDRFSAERLKGVDSTLKIQPAKLEDSAVYLCASSSYMTTHEYNEQFFGPGTRLTVL.

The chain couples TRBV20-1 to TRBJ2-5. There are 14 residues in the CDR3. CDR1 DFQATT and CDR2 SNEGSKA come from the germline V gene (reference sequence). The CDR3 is CSARVQNAQETQYF.

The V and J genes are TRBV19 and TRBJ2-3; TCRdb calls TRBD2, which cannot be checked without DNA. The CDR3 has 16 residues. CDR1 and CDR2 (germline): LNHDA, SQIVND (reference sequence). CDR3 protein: CASSIVGGARTDTQYF.

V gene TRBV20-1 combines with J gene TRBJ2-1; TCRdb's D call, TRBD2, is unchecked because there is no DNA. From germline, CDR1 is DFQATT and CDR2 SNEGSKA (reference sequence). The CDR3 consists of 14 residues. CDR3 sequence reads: CSALRTSAAYEQFF.

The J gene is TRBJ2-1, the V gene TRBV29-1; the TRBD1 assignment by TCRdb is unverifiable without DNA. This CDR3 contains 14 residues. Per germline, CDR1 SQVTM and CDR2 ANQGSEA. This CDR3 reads CSVGGAGMGNEQFF.

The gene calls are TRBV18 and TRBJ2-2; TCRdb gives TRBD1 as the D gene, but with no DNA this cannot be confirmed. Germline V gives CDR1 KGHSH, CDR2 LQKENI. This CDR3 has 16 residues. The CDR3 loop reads CASSLRGTGNTGELFF.

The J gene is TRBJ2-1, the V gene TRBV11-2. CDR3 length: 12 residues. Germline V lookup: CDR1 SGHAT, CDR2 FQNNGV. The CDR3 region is CASSPRVYEQFF.

The chain's CDR3 is CASSNRPTYNEQFF. This chain uses TRBV5-8 with TRBJ2-1. The CDR3 extends over 14 amino acids. CDR1 and CDR2 (germline): SGHTS, YDEGEE.

The CDR3 region is CASSFGPSTYEQYF. The gene calls are TRBV12-3 or TRBV12-4 and TRBJ2-7; no DNA is available, so the TRBD2 call from TCRdb remains unchecked. The CDR3 loop spans 14 amino acids.

The CDR3 loop is CASSPHQGPEVGNEQFF. V is TRBV12-3 or TRBV12-4 and J is TRBJ2-1; without DNA, the TCRdb call of TRBD2 cannot be checked. The CDR3 spans 17 residues.

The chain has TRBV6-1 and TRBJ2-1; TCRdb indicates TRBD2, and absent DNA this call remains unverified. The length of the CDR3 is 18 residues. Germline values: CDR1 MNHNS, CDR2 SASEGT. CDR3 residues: CASTPGGSSGRRYNEQFF.

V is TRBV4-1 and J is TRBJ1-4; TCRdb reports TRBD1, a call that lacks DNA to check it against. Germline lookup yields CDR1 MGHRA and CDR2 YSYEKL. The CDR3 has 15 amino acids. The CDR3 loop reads CASSDPGTTNEKLFF.